A selection of T cell receptor beta chains follows, all from one sample in a study of cytomegalovirus exposure and HLA in healthy donors. This table comes from immunoSEQ multiplex PCR, and its TCRdb copy is limited to in-frame clones, with some not included. The sample holds some 140,000 clones, 65% to 80% seen once. The material sequenced was PBMCs. The receptors were sampled from a human donor in good health. Both conserved end residues are part of each CDR3. D genes are given only for firm matches. The size entry is marked missing in some rows and otherwise reads once, few, many or a size class.

V	size	J	D	CDR3	DNA
TRBV7-6	once	TRBJ1-1	TRBD1	CASSLEKSRDRRPEAFF	TGTGCCAGCAGCTTAGAAAAGTCCCGGGACAGGCGACCTGAAGCTTTCTTT
TRBV5-4	NA	TRBJ2-1	NA	CASSPPGLPYNEQFF	TGTGCCAGCAGCCCACCGGGTCTCCCCTACAATGAGCAGTTCTTC
TRBV6-4	NA	TRBJ1-4	NA	CASSEMGRVNEKLFF	TGTGCCAGCAGTGAGATGGGCAGAGTCAATGAAAAACTGTTTTTT
TRBV25-1	NA	TRBJ1-4	TRBD1	CASTDSDRGSNEKLFF	TGTGCCAGCACAGATTCTGACAGGGGATCTAATGAAAAACTGTTTTTT
TRBV28	NA	TRBJ1-2	NA	CASSHTGGYTF	TGTGCCAGCAGTCACACGGGTGGTTACACCTTC
TRBV5-6	few	TRBJ2-5	NA	CASSLDLQETQYF	TGTGCCAGCAGCTTGGATCTTCAAGAGACCCAGTACTTC
TRBV27	NA	TRBJ2-3	NA	CASSLGSTDTQYF	TGTGCCAGCAGCCTTGGCAGCACAGATACGCAGTATTTT
TRBV9	NA	TRBJ2-7	TRBD1	CASSAGQGATYEQYF	TGTGCCAGCAGCGCGGGACAGGGGGCAACCTACGAGCAGTACTTC
TRBV27	NA	TRBJ2-3	TRBD2	CASSSGTSGYTQYF	TGTGCCAGCAGTTCAGGGACTAGCGGATATACGCAGTATTTT
TRBV6-1	NA	TRBJ1-4	TRBD1	CASSWGQSNEKLFF	TGTGCCAGCAGCTGGGGACAGAGTAATGAAAAACTGTTTTTT
TRBV4-1	NA	TRBJ2-7	NA	CASSLNDMSLYEQYF	TGCGCCAGCAGCCTAAACGACATGTCTCTCTACGAGCAGTACTTC
TRBV5-6	NA	TRBJ2-3	NA	CASSSGTDTQYF	TGTGCCAGCAGCTCCGGGACAGATACGCAGTATTTT
TRBV7-9	NA	TRBJ2-1	TRBD1	CASSLDWGQAPEQFF	TGTGCCAGCAGCTTAGATTGGGGACAGGCGCCGGAGCAGTTCTTC
TRBV28	NA	TRBJ1-1	NA	CASSLLLGGIEAFF	TGTGCCAGCAGTTTATTGCTCGGGGGTATTGAAGCTTTCTTT
TRBV10-3	NA	TRBJ2-1	TRBD2	CAISEGTGGGSYNEQFF	TGTGCCATCAGTGAGGGAACGGGAGGAGGATCCTACAATGAGCAGTTCTTC
TRBV7-8	NA	TRBJ2-6	NA	CASSLSSGANVLTF	TGTGCCAGCAGCCTCAGCTCTGGGGCCAACGTCCTGACTTTC
TRBV19	NA	TRBJ1-5	NA	CASSVQRQPQHF	TGTGCCAGTAGTGTACAGAGACAGCCCCAGCATTTT
TRBV28	NA	TRBJ2-7	NA	CASRTTGGAYEQYF	TGTGCCAGCAGAACCACCGGAGGGGCATACGAGCAGTACTTC
TRBV7-8	few	TRBJ1-5	TRBD1	CASSLGPGGNQPQHF	TGTGCCAGCAGCTTAGGTCCAGGGGGGAATCAGCCCCAGCATTTT
TRBV29-1	NA	TRBJ1-1	NA	CSVEERGGTNTEAFF	TGCAGCGTTGAAGAGAGGGGGGGGACAAACACTGAAGCTTTCTTT
TRBV7-9	few	TRBJ2-1	TRBD2	CASSFGTSGRNEQFF	TGTGCCAGCAGCTTCGGGACTAGCGGGAGAAATGAGCAGTTCTTC
TRBV7-2	few	TRBJ2-3	NA	CASSFGNSAADTQYF	TGTGCCAGCAGCTTCGGCAATAGCGCGGCAGATACGCAGTATTTT
TRBV19	NA	TRBJ2-3	TRBD2	CASSSGGDTDTQYF	TGTGCCAGTAGTAGCGGGGGGGACACAGATACGCAGTATTTT